The clone carrying this T cell receptor (beta chain) was counted a few times. The sample carries other DNA sequences with the same CDR3. Measured with immunoSEQ multiplex PCR; TCRdb has only the in-frame clones, and not every one. The sample records around 100,000 clones, more than 75% being singletons. The data belong to a study of blood T cell repertoires in COVID-19. In germline, CDR1 is KGHDR, CDR2 SFDVKD. The V end was cut by 4 bases, the J end by 6 bases, with 6 bases between. This CDR3 spans 12 amino acids. Input material: peripheral blood. The chain joins TRBV24-1 to TRBJ1-5; D unresolved. The source of this sequence is a man in his 60s with acute or convalescent COVID-19. The CDR3 region has the DNA TGTGCCACCAGTGAGAACGGTCAGCCCCAGCATTTT. It yields the protein CATSENGQPQHF.